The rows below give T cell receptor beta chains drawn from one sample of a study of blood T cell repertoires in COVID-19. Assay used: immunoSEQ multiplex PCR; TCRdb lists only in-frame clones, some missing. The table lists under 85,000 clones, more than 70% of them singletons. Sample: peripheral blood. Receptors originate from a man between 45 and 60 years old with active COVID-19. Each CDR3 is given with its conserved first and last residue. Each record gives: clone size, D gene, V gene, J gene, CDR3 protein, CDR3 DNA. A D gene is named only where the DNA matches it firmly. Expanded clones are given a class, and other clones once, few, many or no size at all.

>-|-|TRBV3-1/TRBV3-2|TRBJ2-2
CASSQISSGLTGELFF
TGTGCCAGCAGCCAAATATCTTCAGGCTTGACCGGGGAGCTGTTTTTT
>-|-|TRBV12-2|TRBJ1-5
CASRLGRPQHF
TGTGCAAGTCGCCTAGGCAGGCCCCAGCATTTT
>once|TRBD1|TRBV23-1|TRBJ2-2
CASSQGQGALTGELFF
TGCGCCAGCAGTCAAGGGCAGGGGGCGCTCACCGGGGAGCTGTTTTTT
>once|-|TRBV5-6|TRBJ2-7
CASSLVYAGIPYEQYF
TGTGCCAGCAGCTTGGTGTATGCGGGGATCCCCTACGAGCAGTACTTC
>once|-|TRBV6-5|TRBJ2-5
CASSYSMAVQETQYF
TGTGCCAGCAGTTACTCGATGGCGGTACAAGAGACCCAGTACTTC
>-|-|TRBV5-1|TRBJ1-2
CASSLADIEDGYTF
TGCGCCAGCAGCTTGGCTGACATCGAAGATGGCTACACCTTC
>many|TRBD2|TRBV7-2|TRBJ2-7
CASSLAGTSGGEAYEQYF
TGTGCCAGCAGCTTAGCCGGGACTAGCGGGGGGGAAGCCTACGAGCAGTACTTC
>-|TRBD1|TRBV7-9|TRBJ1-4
CASSPGQGELEEKLFF
TGTGCCAGCAGCCCGGGACAGGGGGAGTTAGAGGAAAAACTGTTTTTT
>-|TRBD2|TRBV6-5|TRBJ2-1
CATARLAGVNEQFF
TGTGCCACCGCAAGACTAGCGGGAGTCAATGAGCAGTTCTTC
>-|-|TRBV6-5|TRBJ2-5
CATHGRRSQETQYF
TGTGCCACCCACGGCCGGAGGAGCCAAGAGACCCAGTACTTC
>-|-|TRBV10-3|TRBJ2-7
CAISGTKQGREQYF
TGTGCCATCAGTGGGACAAAACAGGGTCGGGAGCAGTACTTC
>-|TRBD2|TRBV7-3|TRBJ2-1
CASSPVSGGFSYNEQFF
TGTGCCAGCAGCCCTGTTAGCGGGGGCTTCTCCTACAATGAGCAGTTCTTC
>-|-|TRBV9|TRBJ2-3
CASSVDSGRTDTQYF
TGTGCCAGCAGCGTAGATAGCGGCCGCACAGATACGCAGTATTTT
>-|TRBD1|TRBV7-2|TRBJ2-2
CASSRTGQGIGELFF
TGTGCCAGCAGCCGGACGGGACAGGGTATCGGGGAGCTGTTTTTT
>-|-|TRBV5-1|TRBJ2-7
CASSLAEGLGEQYF
TGCGCCAGCAGCTTGGCCGAGGGATTGGGCGAGCAGTACTTC
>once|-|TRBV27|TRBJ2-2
CASSRAAGELFF
TGTGCCAGCAGCCGCGCGGCCGGGGAGCTGTTTTTT
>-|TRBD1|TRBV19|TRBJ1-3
CASSDRGTGNTIYF
TGTGCCAGTTCGGACAGGGGGACTGGAAACACCATATATTTT
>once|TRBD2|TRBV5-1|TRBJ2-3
CASSAGTSASTDTQYF
TGCGCCAGCAGCGCCGGGACTAGCGCTAGCACAGATACGCAGTATTTT
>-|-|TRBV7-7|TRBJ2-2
CASSRGANTGELFF
TGTGCCAGCAGCCGGGGGGCTAACACCGGGGAGCTGTTTTTT
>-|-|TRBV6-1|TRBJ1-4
CASSEAQGWEKLFF
TGTGCCAGCAGTGAAGCACAGGGTTGGGAAAAACTGTTTTTT
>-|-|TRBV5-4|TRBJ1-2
CASSLDRRPNYGYTF
TGTGCCAGCAGCTTAGACAGGCGACCTAACTATGGCTACACCTTC
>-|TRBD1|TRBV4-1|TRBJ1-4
CASRPTGGVSATNEKLFF
TGCGCCAGCAGGCCAACAGGGGGCGTTTCAGCAACTAATGAAAAACTGTTTTTT
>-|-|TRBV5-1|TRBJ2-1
CASSFWPRGEQFF
TGCGCCAGCAGCTTCTGGCCAAGGGGTGAGCAGTTCTTC
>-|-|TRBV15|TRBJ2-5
CATSRDRGGQETQYF
TGTGCCACCAGCAGAGATAGGGGGGGTCAAGAGACCCAGTACTTC
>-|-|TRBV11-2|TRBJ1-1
CASSLVGGTNTEAFF
TGTGCCAGCAGCTTAGTGGGCGGGACTAACACTGAAGCTTTCTTT
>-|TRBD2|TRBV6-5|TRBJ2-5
CASRGLAGPETQYF
TGTGCCAGCAGAGGACTAGCGGGTCCAGAGACCCAGTACTTC
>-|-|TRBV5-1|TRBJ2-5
CASSREQTQYF
TGCGCCAGCAGTCGAGAGCAGACCCAGTACTTC
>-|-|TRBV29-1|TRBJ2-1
CSVHKSGHYSYNEQFF
TGCAGCGTCCATAAATCGGGACACTATTCCTACAATGAGCAGTTCTTC
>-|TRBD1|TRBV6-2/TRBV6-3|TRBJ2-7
CASSDRTGAYEQYF
TGTGCCAGCAGTGATAGGACAGGGGCCTACGAGCAGTACTTC
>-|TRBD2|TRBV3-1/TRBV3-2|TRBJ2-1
CASSPTSGLYNEQFF
TGTGCCAGCAGCCCAACTAGCGGGCTCTACAATGAGCAGTTCTTC
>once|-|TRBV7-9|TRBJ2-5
CASSLARTEETQYF
TGTGCCAGCAGCTTAGCACGGACAGAAGAGACCCAGTACTTC
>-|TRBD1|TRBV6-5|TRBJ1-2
CASKNRQGAVYGYTF
TGTGCCAGCAAAAATCGACAGGGGGCCGTCTATGGCTACACCTTC
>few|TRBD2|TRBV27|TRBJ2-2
CASRGLAAPFTGELFF
TGTGCCAGCAGGGGACTAGCGGCCCCTTTCACCGGGGAGCTGTTTTTT
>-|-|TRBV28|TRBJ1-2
CASSLNRRNYGYTF
TGTGCCAGCAGTTTGAATCGGAGAAACTATGGCTACACCTTC
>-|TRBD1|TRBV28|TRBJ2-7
CASRAGTGNYEQYF
TGTGCCAGCAGAGCCGGGACAGGGAACTACGAGCAGTACTTC
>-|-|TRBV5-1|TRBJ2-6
CASSLNPSSGANVLTF
TGCGCCAGCAGCTTGAATCCCAGCTCTGGGGCCAACGTCCTGACTTTC
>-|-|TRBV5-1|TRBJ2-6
CASSLLISGANVLTF
TGCGCCAGCAGCTTGCTTATCTCTGGGGCCAACGTCCTGACTTTC
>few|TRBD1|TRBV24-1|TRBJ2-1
CATSDAGTGGREQFF
TGTGCCACCAGTGATGCCGGGACAGGGGGCCGTGAGCAGTTCTTC
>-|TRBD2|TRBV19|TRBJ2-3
CASSKRTSGRRDTQYF
TGTGCCAGTAGTAAAAGGACTAGCGGGAGAAGAGATACGCAGTATTTT
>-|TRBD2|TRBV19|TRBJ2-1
CASRLAGVTLNNEQFF
TGTGCCAGTAGGTTAGCGGGAGTTACCCTAAACAATGAGCAGTTCTTC
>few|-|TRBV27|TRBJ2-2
CASTIYPRGGVNTGELFF
TGTGCCAGCACCATTTACCCTAGGGGGGGAGTAAACACCGGGGAGCTGTTTTTT
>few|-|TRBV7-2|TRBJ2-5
CASSQQRRAQTQYF
TGTGCCAGCAGCCAGCAGAGGAGGGCTCAGACCCAGTACTTC
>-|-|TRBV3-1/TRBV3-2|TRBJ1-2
CASSQASREVSGYTF
TGTGCCAGCAGCCAAGCGAGCAGGGAGGTTAGTGGCTACACCTTC
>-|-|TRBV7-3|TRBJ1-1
CASSRDRNTEAFF
TGTGCCAGCAGTAGAGACAGGAACACTGAAGCTTTCTTT
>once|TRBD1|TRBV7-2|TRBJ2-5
CASSLGNRGLETQYF
TGTGCCAGCAGCTTAGGAAACAGGGGGCTAGAGACCCAGTACTTC
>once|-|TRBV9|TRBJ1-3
CASSVDSFSGNTIYF
TGTGCCAGCAGCGTAGATTCATTCTCTGGAAACACCATATATTTT